This entry features one TCR beta chain sequence. Its specificity is not known. Generated by immunoSEQ multiplex PCR, the TCRdb table keeps only in-frame clones and is missing some. The data show around 62,000 clones, 70% to 90% seen once. The data are from a study of T cell responses to AZD1222 COVID-19 vaccine. Overall study findings and caveats: Spike-specific TCR breadth and depth went up after people got two AZD1222 doses. Researchers took repertoire samples only after the peak T cell response had come. CD4 TCRs linked to vaccination spanned spike, dominating at 160-218 and 743-854.

The source is an adult in good health. This specimen was peripheral blood, taken on day 0 of AZD1222 vaccination.

CDR3 loop: CASSLIRGSGYGYTF. The DNA of the CDR3 is TGTGCCAGCAGCTTAATTAGGGGGTCCGGCTATGGCTACACCTTC. The chain carries TRBV13 and TRBJ1-2; D is perhaps TRBD1 (6 bases). V was clipped by 2 bases and J by 4 bases, with 14 bases between them. The CDR3 runs 15 residues. Germline values: CDR1 PRHDT, CDR2 FYEKMQ (reference sequence). The whole variable domain, remainder taken from reference TRBV13 and TRBJ1-2, is AAGVIQSPRHLIKEKRETATLKCYPIPRHDTVYWYQQGPGQDPQFLISFYEKMQSDKGSIPDRFSAQQFSDYHSELNMSSLELGDSALYFCASSLIRGSGYGYTFGSGTRLTVV.